These 18 T cell receptor beta chains originate from one sample sequenced in a study of T-cell memory formation after mild COVID-19. TCRdb re-derived calls from the 5' RACE reads in MiXCR, one entry per CDR3 protein. Here the sample spans about 540,000 distinct CDR3 sequences, 20% being singletons. Source material: PBMCs or a T cell subset sorted from them (not recorded which). The receptors originated from an adult woman who had mild COVID-19 (a few samples of this study predate the infection). Cell type and time point are not known.

The chain has TRBV2 and TRBJ2-1, with TRBD1 identical over 8 bases. V gave up 5 bases and J gave up 0 bases; unmatched junction bases: 9. This CDR3 has 17 residues. The germline gives CDR1 SNHLY, CDR2 FYNNEI. The CDR3 sequence: CASSYETTGGSYNEQFF. The CDR3 bases are TGTGCCAGCAGTTATGAAACTACAGGGGGCTCCTACAATGAGCAGTTCTTC. The full variable domain, with the rest looked up from reference TRBV2 and TRBJ2-1, is EPEVTQTPSHQVTQMGQEVILRCVPISNHLYFYWYRQILGQKVEFLVSFYNNEISEKSEIFDDQFSVERPDGSNFTLKIRSTKLEDSAMYFCASSYETTGGSYNEQFFGPGTRLTVL.

This chain joins TRBV7-6 and TRBJ1-2; D ambiguous. Trimming removed 5 bases at V and 2 bases at J, with 12 bases between. The germline gives CDR1 SGHVS, CDR2 FNYEAQ. The CDR3 is made up of 14 amino acids. The CDR3 sequence: CASSPNQGNYGYTF. The CDR3 coding sequence is TGTGCCAGCAGCCCCAACCAAGGGAACTATGGCTACACCTTC.

This clonotype was picked up a small number of times. The J gene is TRBJ2-7, the V gene TRBV5-1; possible D gene TRBD1, 6 bases. The CDR3 loop spans 16 amino acids. Trimming stripped 0 bases from V and 1 base from J, with 14 bases between. Looked up from germline, CDR1 is SGHRS and CDR2 is YFSETQ. The CDR3 reads CASSLEVRDKSYEQYF. The CDR3 DNA follows: TGCGCCAGCAGCTTGGAAGTACGGGACAAGTCCTACGAGCAGTACTTC.

CDR3: CASSQVPGLGEQFF. CDR3 sequence (DNA): TGCGCCAGCAGCCAGGTTCCGGGACTAGGGGAGCAGTTCTTC. V and J are TRBV4-1 and TRBJ2-1, with 8 bases fitting TRBD2. The CDR3 is 14 residues long. Germline loops: CDR1 MGHRA, CDR2 YSYEKL. Trimming removed 3 bases from V and 10 bases from J; junction bases left unmatched: 8.

This clonotype was seen more than once but under ten times. This chain links TRBV6-5 with TRBJ1-3; no firm D call. CDR3 length: 17 residues. V lost 0 bases, J lost 0 bases, and 12 bases lay in between. Germline-derived CDR1 and CDR2 are MNHEY and SVGAGI. This CDR3 is CASSYSKAGISGNTIYF. The CDR3 nucleotides are TGTGCCAGCAGTTACTCGAAAGCTGGAATCTCTGGAAACACCATATATTTT.

DNA for the CDR3: TGTGCCAGCAGTTACTCGCGGGTAAACCCCCAAAACATTCAGTACTTC. Translation: CASSYSRVNPQNIQYF. The chain has TRBV6-5 and TRBJ2-4, with D possibly matching TRBD2 (5 bases). The CDR3 has 16 amino acids. CDR1 and CDR2 (germline): MNHEY, SVGAGI. The ends were cut back, 0 bases at V and 5 bases at J, with 14 bases in the middle.

The chain carries TRBV5-5 and TRBJ1-5; TRBD1 is a possible D gene (5 bases). The CDR3 is 14 residues long. V was pared by 4 bases and J by 3 bases, with 11 bases between. Germline CDR1 SGHKS, CDR2 YYEKEE (reference sequence). The CDR3: CASSIRDVNQPQHF. The CDR3 nucleotides are TGTGCCAGCAGCATCCGGGACGTCAATCAGCCCCAGCATTTT.

This clonotype was observed a handful of times. This chain links TRBV29-1 with TRBJ2-1; 9 nucleotides align to TRBD2. Per the germline V gene, CDR1 is SQVTM and CDR2 is ANQGSEA. The CDR3 is 13 amino acids. V gave up 4 bases and J gave up 4 bases; unmatched junction bases: 2. CDR3 DNA: TGCAGCGTTGGCGGGAGGGGATACAATGAGCAGTTCTTC. It yields the protein CSVGGRGYNEQFF.

This clonotype was counted between two and nine times. The chain couples TRBV14 to TRBJ1-1; D is uncertain. Trimming stripped 0 bases from V and 1 base from J, with 6 bases between. This CDR3 spans 14 amino acids. Germline CDR1 SGHDN, CDR2 FVKESK. The CDR3 here is CASSQELANTEAFF. Written as DNA, the CDR3 is TGTGCCAGCAGCCAAGAACTGGCGAACACTGAAGCTTTCTTT.

In this sample, this clonotype turned up a few times. V and J are TRBV4-1 and TRBJ1-1, with TRBD1 matching over 7 bases. Trimming at V came to 0 bases and at J to 3 bases, leaving 4 bases not matched to a gene. The length of the CDR3 is 15 residues. Germline V gene sequence: CDR1 MGHRA, CDR2 YSYEKL. As DNA, the CDR3 is TGCGCCAGCAGCCAAGAGGGGGGACAGTACACTGAAGCTTTCTTT. Translation: CASSQEGGQYTEAFF.

This clonotype was counted a few times. The rearrangement uses TRBV7-3 and TRBJ2-3, with 8 bases matching TRBD2. Germline V gene data show CDR1 as SGHTA and CDR2 as FQGTGA. V lost 5 bases and J lost 5; bases outside the gene matches: 9. This CDR3 spans 15 amino acids. CDR3 bases: TGTGCCAGCAGCCCAGGTCAGCGGGGGAGAGATACGCAGTATTTT. This translates into CASSPGQRGRDTQYF.

The table lists this clonotype with a few counts. The J gene is TRBJ2-3, the V gene TRBV20-1; D possibly corresponds to TRBD2 (5 bases). Trimming removed 6 bases at V and 1 base at J, with 14 bases between. The CDR3 is made up of 14 amino acids. Germline loops: CDR1 DFQATT, CDR2 SNEGSKA (reference sequence). The CDR3 sequence is CSAIRGRGTDTQYF. The CDR3, as DNA: TGCAGTGCCATCAGAGGGCGGGGCACAGATACGCAGTATTTT.

CDR3 DNA sequence: TGTGCCAGCAGTGAACTGTCGGGAGGGGAATTTGACGAGCAGTACTTC. Protein: CASSELSGGEFDEQYF. The chain employs TRBV2 and TRBJ2-7; 8 bases are a match to TRBD2. Germline V gene data show CDR1 as SNHLY and CDR2 as FYNNEI. CDR3 length equals 16 residues. The ends lost 2 bases at V and 5 bases at J; junction bases unmatched: 11. The variable domain in full, completed from reference TRBV2 and TRBJ2-7, reads EPEVTQTPSHQVTQMGQEVILRCVPISNHLYFYWYRQILGQKVEFLVSFYNNEISEKSEIFDDQFSVERPDGSNFTLKIRSTKLEDSAMYFCASSELSGGEFDEQYFGPGTRLTVT.

This clonotype came up a few times. J is TRBJ2-7 and V is TRBV6-5, with D possibly matching TRBD1 (6 bases). The CDR3 extends over 11 amino acids. Per the germline V gene, CDR1 is MNHEY and CDR2 is SVGAGI. V was shortened by 7 bases and J by 4 bases, with 8 bases between the two germline ends. The DNA of the CDR3 is TGTGCCAGCAACACAGGGTACGAGCAGTACTTC. Its translation: CASNTGYEQYF.

This clonotype turned up a few times. This sequence joins TRBV15 and TRBJ1-5; D unclear. Germline CDR1 reads LNHNV; CDR2 reads YYDKDF (reference sequence). Trimming shortened V by 0 bases and J by 1 base, and 7 bases separated the two germline ends. The CDR3 is 15 residues long. CDR3 loop: CATSRDPGSNQPQHF. The CDR3 DNA reads TGTGCCACCAGCAGAGATCCGGGAAGCAATCAGCCCCAGCATTTT.

The genes are TRBV7-9 and TRBJ1-5; D uncertain. With 7 bases removed from V and 5 bases from J, the gap between germline ends came to 12 bases. Germline values: CDR1 SEHNR, CDR2 FQNEAQ (reference sequence). This CDR3 region has 13 residues. The CDR3 DNA reads TGTGCCAGCACTACGGCATGGGATCAGCCCCAGCATTTT. Translating it yields CASTTAWDQPQHF.

The chain carries TRBV12-3 or TRBV12-4 and TRBJ2-7, with D maybe TRBD1 (5 bases). This CDR3 is built from 15 residues. Deletions cut 6 bases from V and 3 bases from J, with 18 bases between. The CDR3 is CASSPPGSGGYEQYF. The CDR3 coding sequence is TGTGCCAGCAGCCCCCCAGGGTCTGGTGGCTACGAGCAGTACTTC.

This clonotype was seen a handful of times. This chain uses TRBV2 with TRBJ1-5; D is uncertain. This CDR3 region has 14 residues. Germline values: CDR1 SNHLY, CDR2 FYNNEI. V lost 4 bases to trimming and J lost 1 base, with 8 bases between them. In DNA form, the CDR3 reads TGTGCCAGCAGTGCTGATCCCAGCAATCAGCCCCAGCATTTT. Its protein product is CASSADPSNQPQHF.